This T cell receptor beta chain stems from a study of monozygotic twins with cystic fibrosis. On the study more broadly: Around 3 micrograms of fragmented DNA underwent about 14 PCR cycles for library preparation. Study-level findings and limits: Unrelated CF individuals shared fewer identical clonotypes than monozygotic CF twins. Clonality was generally low (median about 0.0095), higher in the most severe patients. V usage most resembled the co-twin in 13 of 16 pairs.

The CDR3 length is 17 residues. V gave up 0 bases and J gave up 0 bases, with 12 bases separating them. The V gene's germline CDR1 is SGHRS and CDR2 YFSETQ. The repertoire was sequenced with immunoSEQ multiplex PCR; TCRdb's copy has only in-frame clones and lacks some. The sample includes some 32,000 clones, just over 95% of them seen just once. In the case of this clone: Its antigen is currently unknown.

The source of this sequence is a girl aged 2 to 9 with cystic fibrosis. Specimen: blood. The rearrangement joins TRBV5-1 to TRBJ1-4; D unresolved. For the CDR3, the DNA is TGCGCCAGCAGCTTGGATTGGGTATACGCAACTAATGAAAAACTGTTTTTT. It specifies CASSLDWVYATNEKLFF.